This entry lists 13 T cell receptor beta chains sequenced from one sample in a study of molecular identifiers for immune sequencing clone quantification. From the PCR reads, TCRdb called clonotypes with MiXCR, one entry per CDR3 protein. The profile covers around 470,000 distinct CDR3 sequences, with about 26% appearing a single time and around 0.76% taken by the ten largest. Sequences were obtained from naive CD8+ T cells from blood, with Jurkat cell RNA spiked in. Subset reported: FACS-sorted CD8+CD4-CCR7+CD45RA+ naive T cells. These receptors all come from a human donor in good health. Some libraries in this study had Jurkat cell RNA spiked in.

This clonotype was recorded many times. V usage is TRBV5-1 and J usage is TRBJ2-7; D not certain. The CDR3 covers 13 residues. The germline V gene has CDR1 SGHRS and CDR2 YFSETQ. V was trimmed by 3 bases and J by 6 bases, leaving 13 bases between them. The CDR3 region has the DNA TGCGCCAGCAGCTCACCCCCCGGTGGCGAGCAGTACTTC. Translated: CASSSPPGGEQYF.

The table lists this clonotype with many counts. This chain uses TRBV7-9 with TRBJ2-3; D possibly corresponds to TRBD1 (5 bases). Germline CDR1 SEHNR, CDR2 FQNEAQ (reference sequence). V lost 2 bases and J 4 bases, leaving 10 bases between the germline ends. The CDR3 is 14 amino acids. CDR3 bases: TGTGCCAGCAGCTTATTTCAGGGATCAGATACGCAGTATTTT. Protein product: CASSLFQGSDTQYF.

This clonotype occurred many times. The J gene is TRBJ2-7, the V gene TRBV11-2; D is possibly TRBD2 (5 bases). The CDR3 totals 12 residues. V lost 3 bases and J 5 bases, leaving 8 bases between the germline ends. CDR1 SGHAT and CDR2 FQNNGV come from the germline V gene. CDR3 nucleotides: TGTGCCAGCAGCTTGGGCGGGCACGAGCAGTACTTC. Translation gives CASSLGGHEQYF.

Comment on this clonotype: A clone one base away is much larger, so this may be a read error. J is TRBJ2-3 and V is TRBV30; D might be TRBD1 (5 bases). This CDR3 has 14 amino acids. Trimming pared 4 bases from V and 4 bases from J, leaving 15 bases between. Germline assignment: CDR1 GTSNPN and CDR2 SVGIG (reference sequence). CDR3 in DNA: TGTGCCTGGATGGTAGGGGAAGACGCAGATACGCAGTATTTT. Encoded protein: CAWMVGEDADTQYF.

This clonotype was recorded many times. The J gene is TRBJ2-6, the V gene TRBV12-5, with 7 bases matching TRBD1. V was pared by 5 bases and J by 0 bases, with 13 bases of the junction left unmatched. CDR1 and CDR2 (germline): LGHNT, FRNRAP. CDR3 length: 19 residues. CDR3 sequence (DNA): TGTGCTAGTGGTGTATTAAACAGGGGCACGGGCTCTGGGGCCAACGTCCTGACTTTC. Translating gives CASGVLNRGTGSGANVLTF.

This clonotype was counted between two and nine times. This chain joins TRBV2 and TRBJ1-5, with D uncertain. V lost 3 bases, J lost 4 bases, and 13 bases lay in between. The CDR3 contains 15 residues. Germline CDR1 is SNHLY and CDR2 is FYNNEI. CDR3 sequence reads: CASSDLGYPNQPQHF. The CDR3 DNA reads as TGTGCCAGCAGTGATCTGGGTTACCCAAATCAGCCCCAGCATTTT.

This clonotype was seen only a few times. The chain uses TRBV9 and TRBJ2-2; the match to TRBD1 covers 7 bases. The CDR3 is 17 residues long. The germline V gene has CDR1 SGDLS and CDR2 YYNGEE. V was pared by 0 bases and J by 3 bases, with 8 bases of the junction left unmatched. The DNA of the CDR3 is TGTGCCAGCAGCGTAGGGAGCAGGGGGTTCGACACCGGGGAGCTGTTTTTT. Protein product: CASSVGSRGFDTGELFF.

In regard to this clonotype: Given a much more abundant clone one base away, this may be a read error. The rearrangement links TRBV7-2 to TRBJ2-3; a weak D match, TRBD2 (6 bases). This CDR3 comprises 15 residues. CDR1 SGHTA and CDR2 FQGNSA come from the germline V gene. This CDR3 is CASSFFSGYTDTQNF. The CDR3 bases are TGTGCCAGCAGCTTCTTTAGCGGCTACACAGATACGCAGAATTTT.

This clonotype showed up many times. The genes are TRBV9 and TRBJ2-3; D could derive from TRBD1 or TRBD2 (5 bases each). Germline assignment: CDR1 SGDLS and CDR2 YYNGEE. V dropped 0 bases and J dropped 0 bases, with 11 bases sitting between them. The CDR3 is made up of 16 amino acids. The CDR3 sequence is CASSVAGGESTDTQYF. DNA of the CDR3: TGTGCCAGCAGCGTAGCTGGGGGAGAAAGCACAGATACGCAGTATTTT.

With respect to this clonotype: The CDR3 carries no conserved terminal phenylalanine or tryptophan, so it likely arises from a read error. No DNA is shown, since the ends of the CDR3 on it are uncertain; the CDR3 is the one TCRdb lists. The CDR3 here is CASGSSHEPFL. This chain links TRBV7-8 with TRBJ2-1. Germline CDR1 is SGHVS and CDR2 is FQNEAQ. The CDR3 contains 11 residues when both ends are counted.

The sample holds many counts of this clonotype. V gene TRBV2 combines with J gene TRBJ1-5; D is ambiguous. The CDR3 is 17 amino acids. Between the trimmed V and J ends, which lost 6 bases and 5 bases, there was a span of 23 bases. The germline gives CDR1 SNHLY, CDR2 FYNNEI. CDR3 in DNA: TGTGCCAGCAGCAAAGAGGAGCCGGGGTTAAGGGATCAGCCCCAGCATTTT. Its protein is CASSKEEPGLRDQPQHF.

In its sample, this clonotype was seen a few times. One end of the junction is discordant with germline, which a read error may explain. The chain joins TRBV5-4 to TRBJ1-1; D is ambiguous. CDR1 SGHNT and CDR2 YYREEE come from the germline V gene (reference sequence). This CDR3 has 13 amino acids. CDR3 bases: TGTGCCAGCAGCCCCTCAGAAGGACGGGAAGCTTTATTT. This gives the protein CASSPSEGREALF.

As for this clonotype: A single base separates this from a much larger clone, so it may be a read error. The J gene is TRBJ2-7, the V gene TRBV4-3; possibly TRBD1 for D (5 bases). Germline values: CDR1 LGHNA, CDR2 YSLEER. The CDR3 spans 13 residues. Trimming took off 3 bases at V and 11 bases at J, with 17 bases between the two ends. The CDR3 here is CASSQTSSDIKYF. As DNA, the CDR3 is TGCGCCAGCAGCCAGACAAGCTCGGACATTAAGTACTTC.